Listed here are 14 T cell receptor beta chains from one sample, sequenced in a study of blood T cell repertoires in COVID-19. Using immunoSEQ multiplex PCR, the repertoire was profiled, and TCRdb retains in-frame clones only, with some absent. The data contain fewer than 350,000 clones, 85% of them singletons. The material sequenced was PBMCs or T cells enriched from blood (not recorded which). These receptors were collected from a woman between 25 and 40 years old who had been exposed to COVID-19.

The chain is built from TRBV10-1 and TRBJ2-7; TRBD1 is a possible D gene (6 bases). The CDR3 is made up of 16 amino acids. V was clipped by 3 bases and J by 3 bases, with 18 bases between them. CDR1 and CDR2 from the germline V gene are WNHNN and SYGVQD (reference sequence). As DNA, the CDR3 is TGCGCCAGCAGTGACCCAGGGGAGCAAGGAGTCTACGAGCAGTACTTC. Translated, it gives CASSDPGEQGVYEQYF.

In its sample, this clone was seen once. This sequence joins TRBV6-5 and TRBJ1-1; tentative D call: TRBD1 (6 bases). V dropped 7 bases and J dropped 5 bases, with 8 bases sitting between them. CDR1 and CDR2 from the germline V gene are MNHEY and SVGAGI. CDR3 size: 11 residues. DNA of the CDR3: TGTGCCAGCATACAGGGAACTGAAGCTTTCTTT. Translated, it gives CASIQGTEAFF.

The chain carries TRBV12-5 and TRBJ1-5; D is uncertain. In germline, CDR1 is LGHNT, CDR2 FRNRAP. Trimming removed 2 bases from V and 3 bases from J, with 14 bases in between. This CDR3 region has 16 residues. The CDR3 sequence: CASGLPAAMNNQPQHF. CDR3 nucleotide sequence: TGTGCTAGTGGTTTGCCCGCGGCTATGAACAATCAGCCCCAGCATTTT.

This clone was seen a few times. V is TRBV28 and J is TRBJ1-2; 10 bases are shared with TRBD1. V shed 5 bases and J 4 bases; nucleotides not matched to a gene: 16. The CDR3 is 18 residues long. Looked up from germline, CDR1 is MDHEN and CDR2 is SYDVKM. CDR3 sequence reads: CASSPPGTGVTAGYGYTF. CDR3 nucleotide sequence: TGTGCCAGCAGTCCCCCCGGGACAGGGGTAACCGCGGGCTATGGCTACACCTTC.

V gene TRBV2 combines with J gene TRBJ1-1; no clear D. Germline V gene lookup returns CDR1 SNHLY and CDR2 FYNNEI. CDR3 length equals 14 residues. V was pared by 4 bases and J by 0 bases, with 9 bases between. CDR3 in DNA: TGTGCCAGCAGTGTTGAGCCGTTGAACACTGAAGCTTTCTTT. This translates into CASSVEPLNTEAFF.

The gene calls are TRBV7-3 and TRBJ2-1, with unresolved D. Germline V gene sequence: CDR1 SGHTA, CDR2 FQGTGA. The V and J ends lost 2 bases and 0 bases respectively, with 5 bases between them. The CDR3 length is 14 residues. Here the CDR3 DNA reads TGTGCCAGCAGCTTATACAGCTCCTACAATGAGCAGTTCTTC. It specifies CASSLYSSYNEQFF.

This chain links TRBV28 with TRBJ2-4; a possible D gene is TRBD2 (6 bases). CDR3 size: 15 residues. V was pared by 7 bases and J by 1 base, with 14 bases between. The V gene's germline CDR1 is MDHEN and CDR2 SYDVKM. The CDR3, as DNA: TGTGCCAGCACTCAACGAGGGAGGGCCAAAAACATTCAGTACTTC. As protein: CASTQRGRAKNIQYF. Combining the CDR3 with reference TRBV28 and TRBJ2-4 gives the whole variable domain DVKVTQSSRYLVKRTGEKVFLECVQDMDHENMFWYRQDPGLGLRLIYFSYDVKMKEKGDIPEGYSVSREKKERFSLILESASTNQTSMYLCASTQRGRAKNIQYFGAGTRLSVL.

The chain links TRBV30 to TRBJ1-2, with 7 bases lining up with TRBD1. The CDR3 is 15 amino acids. V was clipped by 3 bases and J by 3 bases; unmatched bases: 10. Germline CDR1 reads GTSNPN; CDR2 reads SVGIG (reference sequence). The CDR3 DNA sequence: TGTGCCTGGAGCACCCGACAGGGCAGGTACTATGGCTACACCTTC. Protein product: CAWSTRQGRYYGYTF.

This clone was counted between two and nine times. The CDR3 DNA follows: TGTGCCAGCAGACTGGGACAGGAAAGCGGCTACACCTTC. This sequence encodes CASRLGQESGYTF. This rearrangement joins TRBV28 to TRBJ1-2, with 8 bases aligning to TRBD1. Germline CDR1 MDHEN, CDR2 SYDVKM. V lost 6 bases, J lost 8 bases, and 8 bases stayed unmatched. The CDR3 is 13 amino acids.

V and J are TRBV7-9 and TRBJ2-5; D may be TRBD2 (5 bases). Germline-derived CDR1 and CDR2 are SEHNR and FQNEAQ (reference sequence). There are 14 residues in the CDR3. Trimming pared 0 bases from V and 4 bases from J, leaving 9 bases between. CDR3 protein: CASSLARGRETQYF. The CDR3, as DNA: TGTGCCAGCAGCTTAGCTCGAGGGAGAGAGACCCAGTACTTC.

This clone was counted between two and nine times. The CDR3 region is CASRRDLAMNTEAFF. CDR3 bases: TGTGCCAGCCGCAGGGATTTGGCTATGAACACTGAAGCTTTCTTT. The chain carries TRBV6-5 and TRBJ1-1; a weak D match, TRBD1 (5 bases). Germline V gene lookup returns CDR1 MNHEY and CDR2 SVGAGI. V was shortened by 8 bases and J by 0 bases, with 16 bases between the two germline ends. The CDR3 is 15 amino acids.

V gene TRBV12-3 or TRBV12-4 combines with J gene TRBJ1-5; D gene ambiguous. CDR3 size: 13 residues. Trimming shortened V by 6 bases and J by 4 bases, and 10 bases separated the two germline ends. The CDR3 region is CASSWERNQPQHF. Here the CDR3 DNA reads TGTGCCAGCAGCTGGGAGCGTAATCAGCCCCAGCATTTT.

This clone showed up just once. The J gene is TRBJ2-1, the V gene TRBV27; the match to TRBD1 covers 8 bases. V was pared by 5 bases and J by 6 bases, with 15 bases of the junction left unmatched. The CDR3 contains 17 residues. CDR1 MNHEY and CDR2 SMNVEV come from the germline V gene (reference sequence). CDR3 protein: CASSPIQGAYPGNEQFF. CDR3 nucleotides: TGTGCCAGCAGTCCCATTCAGGGGGCGTATCCCGGCAATGAGCAGTTCTTC.

The genes are TRBV9 and TRBJ2-3; 7 bases line up with TRBD1. Trimming removed 4 bases from V and 4 bases from J; junction bases left unmatched: 6. This CDR3 region has 14 residues. Germline lookup yields CDR1 SGDLS and CDR2 YYNGEE. CDR3 amino acids: CASSSRQGPDTQYF. DNA of the CDR3: TGTGCCAGCAGCTCCCGACAGGGCCCAGATACGCAGTATTTT. The variable domain in full, completed from reference TRBV9 and TRBJ2-3, reads DSGVTQTPKHLITATGQRVTLRCSPRSGDLSVYWYQQSLDQGLQFLIQYYNGEERAKGNILERFSAQQFPDLHSELNLSSLELGDSALYFCASSSRQGPDTQYFGPGTRLTVL.